This passage covers 13 T cell receptor beta chains from one sample sequenced in a study of cytomegalovirus exposure and HLA in healthy donors. The PCR ran on 60 Vbeta and 13 Jbeta primers. Sequenced by immunoSEQ multiplex PCR; TCRdb stores in-frame clones only, minus some. The sample carries roughly 140,000 clones, about 79% recorded once. The sequenced material came from PBMCs. The receptor set was obtained from a male donor in good health and CMV-seronegative.

This chain uses TRBV19 with TRBJ1-5; no definite D call. The V end lost 8 bases, the J end lost 0 bases, and 14 bases lay between the germline ends. This CDR3 is built from 15 residues. Germline V gene lookup returns CDR1 LNHDA and CDR2 SQIVND (reference sequence). The CDR3 DNA follows: TGTGCCAGTGGGCTGGCCGGCTATAGCAATCAGCCCCAGCATTTT. Translated: CASGLAGYSNQPQHF.

V and J are TRBV25-1 and TRBJ1-4; tentatively, D is TRBD1 (6 bases). The CDR3 has 17 residues. Germline CDR1 MGHDK, CDR2 SYGVNS. Deletions cut 6 bases from V and 1 base from J, with 18 bases between. This chain's CDR3 is CASRRTGIQGTNEKLFF. CDR3 coding DNA: TGTGCCAGCAGGCGTACAGGGATACAGGGAACTAATGAAAAACTGTTTTTT.

In this sample, this clone turned up a few times. The chain has TRBV11-1 and TRBJ1-1, with TRBD1 as a possible D gene (5 bases). Trimming pared 5 bases from V and 1 base from J, leaving 11 bases between. Per germline, CDR1 SGHAT and CDR2 FQDESV (reference sequence). The CDR3 loop spans 14 amino acids. DNA of the CDR3: TGTGCCAGCAGCCTAACGGGGGGGAACACTGAAGCTTTCTTT. As protein: CASSLTGGNTEAFF.

The V gene is TRBV7-6, the J gene TRBJ1-1; 10 bases match TRBD1. The CDR3 sequence is 16 residues long. Germline V gene data show CDR1 as SGHVS and CDR2 as FNYEAQ. After removal of 5 bases from V and 0 bases from J, the junction contained 6 bases not matched to a gene. Here the CDR3 DNA reads TGTGCCAGCAGCCCCCGACAGGGGGCCATGAACACTGAAGCTTTCTTT. This codes for CASSPRQGAMNTEAFF.

The chain couples TRBV6-5 to TRBJ1-2, with TRBD1 as a possible D gene (5 bases). V was shortened by 2 bases and J by 3 bases, with 13 bases between the two germline ends. The length of the CDR3 is 15 residues. Germline V gives CDR1 MNHEY, CDR2 SVGAGI. The CDR3 region is CASSYGEGQYYGYTF. CDR3 in DNA: TGTGCCAGCAGTTACGGGGAGGGGCAATACTATGGCTACACCTTC.

DNA of the CDR3: TGTGCCAGCAGTCGTGACGGGACAGGCTTCCAAGAGACCCAGTACTTC. Its protein product is CASSRDGTGFQETQYF. V and J are TRBV7-6 and TRBJ2-5, with 8 bases lining up with TRBD1. The germline gives CDR1 SGHVS, CDR2 FNYEAQ. V was pared by 6 bases and J by 1 base, with 10 bases of the junction left unmatched. This CDR3 region has 16 residues.

The V call is TRBV7-9, the J call TRBJ1-1, with D maybe TRBD1 (5 bases). The CDR3 is 17 amino acids. Germline V gene sequence: CDR1 SEHNR, CDR2 FQNEAQ (reference sequence). V was cut by 6 bases and J by 0 bases, with 20 bases left in between. The CDR3 DNA reads as TGTGCCAGCAGGCGCGGAGCAGGGCCTTTAATGAACACTGAAGCTTTCTTT. As protein: CASRRGAGPLMNTEAFF.

The V gene is TRBV4-3, the J gene TRBJ2-7; 8 nucleotides line up with TRBD1. Germline V gene sequence: CDR1 LGHNA, CDR2 YSLEER. The J segment lost 5 bases and the V segment lost 4 bases, leaving 7 bases of the junction unmatched. The CDR3 is 14 amino acids. The CDR3 is CASSLQGAANEQYF. The CDR3 nucleotides are TGCGCCAGCAGCCTTCAGGGGGCGGCTAACGAGCAGTACTTC.

The CDR3 bases are TGTGCCTGGAGTGTAAAGGGAGGCTATGGCTACACCTTC. It is translated as CAWSVKGGYGYTF. This chain joins TRBV30 and TRBJ1-2; D is unresolved. The CDR3 has 13 amino acids. Trimming took 0 bases from V and 4 from J, leaving 9 bases between them. CDR1 and CDR2 (germline): GTSNPN, SVGIG (reference sequence).

J is TRBJ2-3 and V is TRBV5-8; 7 bases align to TRBD1. Germline V CDR1 and CDR2: SGHTS, YDEGEE. V lost 0 bases and J lost 2; bases outside the gene matches: 3. CDR3 length: 15 residues. The CDR3 DNA follows: TGTGCCAGCAGCTTGGAGGGGGCCCTCACAGATACGCAGTATTTT. Amino acids: CASSLEGALTDTQYF.

V gene TRBV30 combines with J gene TRBJ2-5, with D possibly matching TRBD1 (5 bases). Gene TRBJ2-7 matches the end of the DNA better, so the J call may be wrong. CDR1 and CDR2 (germline): GTSNPN, SVGIG (reference sequence). The CDR3 is made up of 12 amino acids. The CDR3 region has the DNA TGTGCCTGGAGTGGACAGTTCCACGAGCAGTACTTC. It yields the protein CAWSGQFHEQYF.

Comment on this clone: This sample includes further DNA sequences coding for the same CDR3. This chain joins TRBV7-9 and TRBJ2-7; no reliable D call. Per the germline V gene, CDR1 is SEHNR and CDR2 is FQNEAQ (reference sequence). The ends were cut back, 5 bases at V and 0 bases at J, with 5 bases in the middle. CDR3 length: 12 residues. The CDR3 bases are TGTGCCAGCAGCCCGAGCTCCTACGAGCAGTACTTC. It yields the protein CASSPSSYEQYF. Full variable domain (remainder filled in from reference TRBV7-9 and TRBJ2-7): DTGVSQNPRHKITKRGQNVTFRCDPISEHNRLYWYRQTLGQGPEFLTYFQNEAQLEKSRLLSDRFSAERPKGSFSTLEIQRTEQGDSAMYLCASSPSSYEQYFGPGTRLTVT.

J is TRBJ2-7 and V is TRBV4-2; tentatively, D is TRBD1 (5 bases). Per the germline V gene, CDR1 is LGHNA and CDR2 is YNFKEQ. This CDR3 region has 13 residues. Trimming stripped 0 bases from V and 6 bases from J, with 9 bases between. CDR3 sequence reads: CASSQDRGCEQYF. CDR3 DNA sequence: TGTGCCAGCAGCCAAGATAGGGGTTGCGAGCAGTACTTC.